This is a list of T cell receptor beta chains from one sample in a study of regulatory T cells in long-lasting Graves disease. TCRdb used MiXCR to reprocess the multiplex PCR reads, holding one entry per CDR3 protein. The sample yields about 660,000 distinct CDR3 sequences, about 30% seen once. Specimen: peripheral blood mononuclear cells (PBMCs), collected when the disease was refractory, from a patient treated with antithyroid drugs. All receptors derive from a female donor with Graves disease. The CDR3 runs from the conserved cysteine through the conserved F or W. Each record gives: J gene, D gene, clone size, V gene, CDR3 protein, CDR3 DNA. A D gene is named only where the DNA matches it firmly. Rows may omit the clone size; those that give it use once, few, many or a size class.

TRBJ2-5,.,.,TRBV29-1,CSVLVTQETQYF,TGCAGCGTTTTGGTGACCCAAGAGACCCAGTACTTC
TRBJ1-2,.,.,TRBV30,CAWSVRGGQGYTF,TGTGCCTGGAGTGTGAGGGGAGGGCAAGGCTACACCTTC
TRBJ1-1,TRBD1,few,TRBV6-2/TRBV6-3,CASSPGTVGIMNTEAFF,TGTGCCAGCAGTCCCGGGACAGTTGGGATCATGAACACTGAAGCTTTCTTT
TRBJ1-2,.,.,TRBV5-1,CASSLANQGRHYGYTF,TGCGCCAGCAGCTTGGCTAACCAGGGGCGACACTATGGCTACACCTTC
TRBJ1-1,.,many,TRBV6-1,CASRARRGTEAFF,TGTGCCAGCAGGGCCAGGAGGGGCACTGAAGCTTTCTTT
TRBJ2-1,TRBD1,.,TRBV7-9,CASSGSVLRTGSSYNEQFF,TGTGCCAGCAGCGGATCTGTTCTCCGGACAGGGAGCTCCTACAATGAGCAGTTCTTC
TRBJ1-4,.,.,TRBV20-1,CSASRWGGAGNEKLFF,TGCAGTGCTTCCCGATGGGGGGGGGCAGGAAATGAAAAACTGTTTTTT
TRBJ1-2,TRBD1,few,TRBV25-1,CASSDPGTGNYGYTF,TGTGCCAGCAGTGACCCTGGGACAGGGAACTATGGCTACACCTTC
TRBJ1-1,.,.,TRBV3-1,CASSRLENTEAFF,TGTGCCAGCAGCCGGTTGGAGAACACTGAAGCTTTCTTT
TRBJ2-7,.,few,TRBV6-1,CASKGGGEQYF,TGTGCCAGTAAAGGGGGGGGCGAGCAGTACTTC
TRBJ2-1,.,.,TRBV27,CASSSGHSYNEQFF,TGTGCCAGCAGCAGCGGACACTCCTACAATGAGCAGTTCTTC
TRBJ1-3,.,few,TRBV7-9,CASSPMVVQGRPGNTIYF,TGTGCCAGCAGCCCCATGGTCGTACAGGGACGACCTGGAAACACCATATATTTT
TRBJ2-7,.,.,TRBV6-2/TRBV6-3,CASSAEGRRYEQYF,TGTGCCAGCAGTGCAGAAGGGAGGAGGTACGAGCAGTACTTC
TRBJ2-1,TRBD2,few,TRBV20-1,CSANSGRTVSYNEQFF,TGCAGTGCTAACAGCGGGAGGACGGTGAGCTACAATGAGCAGTTCTTC
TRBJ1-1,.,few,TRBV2,CANRGLRTETEAFF,TGTGCCAACCGGGGACTACGTACGGAGACTGAAGCTTTCTTT
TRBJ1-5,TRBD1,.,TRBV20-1,CSARPPGTGGSWGNQPQHF,TGCAGTGCTAGACCACCCGGGACAGGGGGGTCTTGGGGCAATCAGCCCCAGCATTTT
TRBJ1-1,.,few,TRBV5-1,CASSPETGWYTEAFF,TGCGCCAGCAGCCCGGAGACAGGATGGTACACTGAAGCTTTCTTT
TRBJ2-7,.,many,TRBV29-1,CSVDWSTSEQYF,TGCAGCGTTGATTGGAGTACAAGCGAGCAGTACTTC
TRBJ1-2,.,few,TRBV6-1,CASSGTGAEGYTF,TGTGCCAGCAGTGGCACGGGGGCTGAGGGCTACACCTTC
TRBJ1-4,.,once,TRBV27,CASSLRWGRDATNEKLFF,TGTGCCAGCAGTTTAAGATGGGGTCGAGATGCAACTAATGAAAAACTGTTTTTT
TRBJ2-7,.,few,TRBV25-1,CASSEWRARSYEQYF,TGTGCCAGCAGTGAATGGCGGGCACGCTCCTACGAGCAGTACTTC
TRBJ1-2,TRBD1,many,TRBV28,CASSLPVQGAGYTF,TGTGCCAGCAGTCTTCCGGTCCAGGGGGCTGGCTACACCTTC
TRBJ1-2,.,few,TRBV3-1,CASSQDTGGYGYTF,TGTGCCAGCAGCCAAGATACCGGGGGCTATGGCTACACCTTC
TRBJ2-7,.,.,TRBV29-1,CSVVEFPYEQYF,TGCAGCGTTGTGGAGTTCCCCTACGAGCAGTACTTC
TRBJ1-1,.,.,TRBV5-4,CASSFRPRNTEAFF,TGTGCCAGCAGCTTCCGACCCAGGAACACTGAAGCTTTCTTT
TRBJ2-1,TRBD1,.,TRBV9,CASSAGTEYNEQFF,TGTGCCAGCAGCGCCGGGACAGAATACAATGAGCAGTTCTTC
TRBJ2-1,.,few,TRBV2,CASSEGGPGGSEQFF,TGTGCCAGCAGTGAAGGGGGACCCGGAGGGAGTGAGCAGTTCTTC
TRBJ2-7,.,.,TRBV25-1,CASSEFQIPHEQYF,TGTGCCAGTAGTGAATTCCAGATTCCACACGAGCAGTACTTC